This TCR beta chain was identified during a study of T cells after somatic rescue of genetic block (dated by TCRdb to the early 2020s). Notes on the research overall: The study assessed how robust, over the long term, a T-cell system was when the system had developed through somatic rescue of a genetic block in T-cell development.

As to this clone: Its specific antigen is unknown. Per-nucleotide qualities are absent, and no much larger clonotype sits a single base away.

Library construction relied on the immunoSEQ multiplex PCR assay. TCRdb took this table from immuneACCESS and kept in-frame rearrangements with V and J called. Such tables lack part of the clones; where checked against another copy, unresolved V genes explain under half of the gap, and the rest is unexplained. The sample data list roughly 11,000 clones, and approximately 80% of these were observed just once. 6.5% to 9.5% of the sample lies in the top ten. Reading from cysteine to phenylalanine, the CDR3 counts 15 amino acids. Only the CDR3 DNA is retained, 45 bases long and in frame from the first base. Trimming removed 5 bases from V and 2 bases from J, leaving 16 bases between the germline ends. Taken from the germline V gene (reference sequence), the CDR1 and CDR2 loops are SEHNR and FQNEAQ.

The rearrangement combines TRBV7-9 with TRBJ2-7; TRBD1 is possibly the D segment (6 matching bases). This sequence originates from a boy between 10 and 17 years old. The source material was peripheral blood mononuclear cells (PBMCs). The DNA sequence is as follows: TGTGCCAGCAGCCCTCAAGGGGGTCAAACCTACGAGCAGTACTTC. Its coded protein is CASSPQGGQTYEQYF.